What follows is one TCR beta chain and its context. The antigen remains undetermined. Profiled with immunoSEQ multiplex PCR; TCRdb holds only in-frame clones, not every one. The sample yields about 110,000 clones, approximately 85% seen once. The data were taken from a study of cytomegalovirus exposure and HLA in healthy donors. Study-level information: A later analysis reported the 100 to 150 validation repertoires used the same platform as the approximately 670 first-cohort repertoires.

The CDR3 contains 14 residues. Trimming removed 7 bases from V and 10 bases from J, with 20 bases in between. Germline assignment: CDR1 WSHSY and CDR2 SAAADI. Study findings and constraints: Three chains linked to CMV were shown in vitro to be specific for CMV antigens.

The sample comprised PBMCs. The origin of this receptor is a woman between 18 and 30 years old in good health and CMV-seronegative. This chain connects TRBV10-2 to TRBJ2-1; D is possibly TRBD2 (6 bases). The CDR3 region is CASTPGWGVDEQFF. The CDR3 bases are TGCGCCAGCACCCCTGGTTGGGGGGTAGACGAGCAGTTCTTC.